Here is one T cell receptor (beta chain) with its context. The source of the sample is a study of blood T cell repertoires in COVID-19. The data were produced by immunoSEQ multiplex PCR, yet TCRdb's version contains in-frame clones alone and is incomplete. The data show about 390,000 clones, 87% seen once. The sample consisted of PBMCs or T cells enriched from blood (not recorded which). The source of this sequence is a woman aged 45-59 years who had recovered from COVID-19.

The CDR3 nucleotides are TGCGCCAGCAGCCCTGGGACTACCGACAACAATGAGCAGTTCTTC. It codes for CASSPGTTDNNEQFF. The chain couples TRBV5-1 to TRBJ2-1; the match to TRBD2 covers 7 bases. The CDR3 is 15 amino acids. V lost 4 bases, J lost 5 bases, and 9 bases stayed unmatched. The germline V gene has CDR1 SGHRS and CDR2 YFSETQ.